The 29 T cell receptor beta chains presented below share a single source sample, sequenced in a study of blood T cell repertoires in COVID-19. Only in-frame clones appear in the TCRdb table, and some are missing; sequencing was by immunoSEQ multiplex PCR. The top ten hold about 26% of the sample, which has more than 80,000 clones, about 70% seen once. Sequenced material: peripheral blood. The source of these receptors is a woman between 55 and 75 years old in a cohort sampled during active or convalescent COVID-19.

This clone has at least ten counts. The chain couples TRBV20-1 to TRBJ1-5; 9 nucleotides match TRBD1. CDR1 is DFQATT and CDR2 is SNEGSKA in the germline V gene (reference sequence). Unmatched junction bases numbered 8, after V lost 3 bases and J lost 5 bases. The CDR3 consists of 15 residues. The CDR3, as DNA: TGCAGTGCTAGTTCCTCGGGACAGGGACATCAGCCCCAGCATTTT. Residues: CSASSSGQGHQPQHF.

The chain couples TRBV24-1 to TRBJ1-2, with D unclear. The V gene lost 3 bases and the J gene lost 4 bases, with 17 bases spanning the gap. CDR1 is KGHDR, CDR2 SFDVKD, per germline. The CDR3 totals 16 residues. The CDR3 DNA sequence: TGTGCCACCAGTGATCATAGTCGTGAGGGATTCTATGGCTACACCTTC. This sequence encodes CATSDHSREGFYGYTF.

This clone was counted between two and nine times. The chain recombines TRBV27 with TRBJ2-3; tentative D call: TRBD2 (5 bases). From germline, CDR1 is MNHEY and CDR2 SMNVEV (reference sequence). The V and J ends lost 3 bases and 2 bases respectively, with 9 bases between them. CDR3 length: 14 residues. CDR3 in amino acids: CASSFIGDTDTQYF. In DNA, the CDR3 is TGTGCCAGCAGTTTTATCGGGGACACAGATACGCAGTATTTT.

The genes are TRBV5-4 and TRBJ2-3; D is uncertain. This CDR3 comprises 14 residues. Deletions cut 6 bases from V and 4 bases from J, with 15 bases between. From germline, CDR1 is SGHNT and CDR2 YYREEE (reference sequence). CDR3 DNA: TGTGCCAGCAAAGGAACACAGCTCCCAGATACGCAGTATTTT. This encodes CASKGTQLPDTQYF.

This clone was detected only a few times. V gene TRBV6-6 combines with J gene TRBJ2-1, with TRBD2 identical over 13 bases. With 5 bases clipped from V and 4 bases from J, the junction kept 14 bases outside the gene matches. The germline CDR1 and CDR2 sequences are MNHNY and SVGAGI (reference sequence). The length of the CDR3 is 19 residues. The CDR3 here is CASSPTKEELAGGYNEQFF. The CDR3 DNA sequence: TGTGCCAGCAGTCCAACAAAGGAGGAACTAGCGGGGGGGTACAATGAGCAGTTCTTC.

This clone was seen a single time. This chain links TRBV5-5 with TRBJ1-1, with 10 bases identical to TRBD1. This CDR3 spans 16 amino acids. Germline loops: CDR1 SGHKS, CDR2 YYEKEE (reference sequence). The V and J ends lost 4 bases and 1 base, in that order; junction bases with no gene match: 7. Here the CDR3 DNA reads TGTGCCAGCAGCACCGGGACAGGGGTTGGGAACACTGAAGCTTTCTTT. This gives the protein CASSTGTGVGNTEAFF.

This rearrangement joins TRBV15 to TRBJ1-6; D gene ambiguous. The CDR3 covers 16 residues. Germline CDR1 LNHNV, CDR2 YYDKDF (reference sequence). Trimming took 0 bases from V and 4 from J, leaving 10 bases between them. The CDR3 region has the DNA TGTGCCACCAGCAGAGATCGGAGGATTTATAATTCACCCCTCCACTTT. Translation gives CATSRDRRIYNSPLHF.

The chain links TRBV10-3 to TRBJ1-2; D gene uncertain. CDR3 length: 16 amino acids. Germline V gene data show CDR1 as ENHRY and CDR2 as SYGVKD. V lost 4 bases and J 0 bases, leaving 15 bases between the germline ends. This chain's CDR3 is CAISVGSTEANYGYTF. In nucleotides, the CDR3 is TGTGCCATCAGTGTTGGCAGTACAGAAGCTAACTATGGCTACACCTTC.

The chain links TRBV15 to TRBJ2-5; TRBD1 might be the D (6 bases). Germline lookup yields CDR1 LNHNV and CDR2 YYDKDF (reference sequence). Trimming shortened V by 0 bases and J by 7 bases, and 9 bases separated the two germline ends. The CDR3 consists of 13 residues. The CDR3 DNA is TGTGCCACCAGCAGAGATCTCAGGGGGACCCAGTACTTC. Translated, it gives CATSRDLRGTQYF. The entire variable domain, with the rest obtained from reference TRBV15 and TRBJ2-5, is as follows: DAMVIQNPRYQVTQFGKPVTLSCSQTLNHNVMYWYQQKSSQAPKLLFHYYDKDFNNEADTPDNFQSRRPNTSFCFLDIRSPGLGDTAMYLCATSRDLRGTQYFGPGTRLLVL.

V and J are TRBV30 and TRBJ1-1; 7 bases fit TRBD1. J gave up 2 bases and V 0 bases, and 6 bases lay outside the gene matches. Germline lookup yields CDR1 GTSNPN and CDR2 SVGIG (reference sequence). The CDR3 is 15 residues long. The CDR3 is CAWSVGDRINTEAFF. The DNA for the CDR3 is TGTGCCTGGAGTGTGGGGGACAGAATCAACACTGAAGCTTTCTTT.

This clone came up a few times. The gene calls are TRBV30 and TRBJ1-2; D is unclear. CDR1 and CDR2 (germline): GTSNPN, SVGIG (reference sequence). This CDR3 is built from 16 residues. The V and J ends lost 0 bases and 8 bases respectively, with 22 bases between them. The CDR3 nucleotides are TGTGCCTGGAGTGTAGGTGGCGTCGGGTCCTCTGGCGGCTACACCTTC. Translated: CAWSVGGVGSSGGYTF.

The V and J genes are TRBV19 and TRBJ2-3; 8 bases fit TRBD2. V lost 9 bases and J lost 0; bases outside the gene matches: 14. The CDR3 extends over 17 amino acids. Germline CDR1 is LNHDA and CDR2 is SQIVND (reference sequence). CDR3 DNA sequence: TGTGCCAGCAACCCCTTCCCGGGGGGGGTTAGCACAGATACGCAGTATTTT. Amino acids: CASNPFPGGVSTDTQYF. Full variable domain (remainder filled in from reference TRBV19 and TRBJ2-3): DGGITQSPKYLFRKEGQNVTLSCEQNLNHDAMYWYRQDPGQGLRLIYYSQIVNDFQKGDIAEGYSVSREKKESFPLTVTSAQKNPTAFYLCASNPFPGGVSTDTQYFGPGTRLTVL.

The chain is built from TRBV7-2 and TRBJ1-5, with D perhaps TRBD1 (6 bases). This CDR3 contains 16 residues. V dropped 2 bases and J dropped 3 bases, with 14 bases sitting between them. The V gene's germline CDR1 is SGHTA and CDR2 FQGNSA. CDR3 DNA: TGTGCCAGCAGCTTACGGTACAGGGTTGACAATCAGCCCCAGCATTTT. It translates to CASSLRYRVDNQPQHF.

The chain has TRBV5-1 and TRBJ2-7; tentative D call: TRBD1 (7 bases). The CDR3 contains 13 residues. From germline, CDR1 is SGHRS and CDR2 YFSETQ. Trimming cost V 3 bases and J 11 bases, with 18 bases left between them. The CDR3 DNA is TGCGCCAGCAGCTGGGGGGACAGCACCGCTGAGTACTTC. Protein product: CASSWGDSTAEYF.

The chain carries TRBV6-6 and TRBJ2-1; 9 bases match TRBD1. This CDR3 has 16 residues. The V and J ends lost 5 bases and 3 bases, in that order; junction bases with no gene match: 8. Germline V gene sequence: CDR1 MNHNY, CDR2 SVGAGI (reference sequence). CDR3 sequence reads: CASSRGTGRNYNEQFF. CDR3 DNA sequence: TGTGCCAGCAGTCGCGGGACAGGGCGTAACTACAATGAGCAGTTCTTC.

This clone was seen more than once but under ten times. The chain links TRBV2 to TRBJ2-7, with unresolved D. Germline values: CDR1 SNHLY, CDR2 FYNNEI. Trimming removed 8 bases at V and 5 bases at J, with 10 bases between. This CDR3 is built from 11 residues. CDR3 residues: CASGPPHEQYF. The CDR3 coding sequence is TGTGCCAGCGGGCCACCCCACGAGCAGTACTTC.

The V call is TRBV7-9, the J call TRBJ1-2; D remains ambiguous. Trimming cost V 7 bases and J 8 bases, with 11 bases left between them. Germline loops: CDR1 SEHNR, CDR2 FQNEAQ (reference sequence). This CDR3 has 11 residues. The CDR3 sequence is CASTSEGGYTF. Written as DNA, the CDR3 is TGTGCCAGCACCTCGGAGGGCGGCTACACCTTC.

This clone was counted a few times. The CDR3 loop reads CASSRSGTANSPLHF. CDR3 DNA: TGTGCCAGCAGTAGGTCCGGGACAGCTAATTCACCCCTCCACTTT. The V call is TRBV6-6, the J call TRBJ1-6; 7 bases match TRBD1. CDR3 length: 15 amino acids. J lost 6 bases, V lost 5 bases, and 7 bases had no gene match. CDR1 and CDR2 (germline): MNHNY, SVGAGI (reference sequence).

The chain combines TRBV18 with TRBJ2-1, with 9 bases identical to TRBD2. The ends lost 3 bases at V and 9 bases at J; junction bases unmatched: 12. Germline CDR1 reads KGHSH; CDR2 reads LQKENI. The CDR3 loop spans 16 amino acids. The CDR3 bases are TGTGCCAGCTCACCGACTCTGGGAGCGGGGGGTTCTGAGCAGTTCTTC. It codes for CASSPTLGAGGSEQFF.

The chain carries TRBV15 and TRBJ2-5; D call uncertain. The germline gives CDR1 LNHNV, CDR2 YYDKDF (reference sequence). This CDR3 is built from 13 residues. Trimming removed 5 bases at V and 5 bases at J, with 12 bases between. The CDR3: CATSGPERETQYF. CDR3 in DNA: TGTGCCACCAGCGGGCCGGAACGGGAGACCCAGTACTTC.

This chain joins TRBV5-4 and TRBJ1-4, with a possible D match to TRBD1 (5 bases). V was trimmed by 4 bases and J by 8 bases, leaving 9 bases between them. The germline V gene encodes CDR1 SGHNT and CDR2 YYREEE (reference sequence). The CDR3 sequence is 12 residues long. CDR3 sequence: CASSSGGEKLFF. The CDR3 nucleotides are TGTGCCAGCAGCAGCGGGGGGGAAAAACTGTTTTTT.

The gene calls are TRBV18 and TRBJ2-1, with D perhaps TRBD1 (6 bases). The length of the CDR3 is 13 residues. V lost 1 base, J lost 5 bases, and 6 bases lay in between. Germline loops: CDR1 KGHSH, CDR2 LQKENI. CDR3 coding DNA: TGTGCCAGCTCACCACGGACAGACAATGAGCAGTTCTTC. Translated, it gives CASSPRTDNEQFF.

The J gene is TRBJ1-1, the V gene TRBV27; D may be TRBD1 (6 bases). CDR1 and CDR2 (germline): MNHEY, SMNVEV (reference sequence). The CDR3 has 13 amino acids. V lost 5 bases and J 4 bases, leaving 11 bases between the germline ends. CDR3 residues: CASSITGSTEAFF. The CDR3 DNA is TGTGCCAGCAGTATCACAGGGTCCACTGAAGCTTTCTTT.

This clone was counted only a few times. The gene calls are TRBV15 and TRBJ1-5, with 7 bases aligning to TRBD1. The V and J ends lost 7 bases and 6 bases, in that order; junction bases with no gene match: 12. The CDR3 consists of 15 residues. The germline CDR1 and CDR2 sequences are LNHNV and YYDKDF (reference sequence). The CDR3 coding sequence is TGTGCCACCACGAATGCCGGAGGGGGCTCTCAGCCCCAGCATTTT. This codes for CATTNAGGGSQPQHF.

The chain uses TRBV6-2 or TRBV6-3 and TRBJ2-7, with D perhaps matching TRBD1 (6 bases). Trimming pared 6 bases from V and 2 bases from J, leaving 11 bases between. The CDR3 runs 13 residues. From germline, CDR1 is MNHEY and CDR2 SVGEGT. CDR3 residues: CASSRTETYEQYF. The CDR3 DNA is TGTGCCAGCAGCAGGACAGAAACCTACGAGCAGTACTTC.

The chain has TRBV6-5 and TRBJ2-1; possibly TRBD2 for D (5 bases). Deletions cut 6 bases from V and 9 bases from J, with 15 bases between. The CDR3 runs 13 residues. Germline V gene data show CDR1 as MNHEY and CDR2 as SVGAGI. The CDR3 DNA reads TGTGCCAGCAGGCCCCCGGGGTGGGGTGAGCAGTTCTTC. Translated, it gives CASRPPGWGEQFF.

This chain uses TRBV30 with TRBJ1-6; 9 bases are a match to TRBD1. After removal of 5 bases from V and 5 bases from J, the junction contained 10 bases not matched to a gene. Looked up from germline, CDR1 is GTSNPN and CDR2 is SVGIG (reference sequence). The CDR3 spans 16 residues. In DNA form, the CDR3 reads TGTGCCTGGGCCCCTTTTACAGGGGGCAATAATTCACCCCTCCACTTT. Its translation: CAWAPFTGGNNSPLHF.

This clone was seen repeatedly, ten times or more. The rearrangement links TRBV5-1 to TRBJ2-2; 7 bases map to TRBD1. Germline values: CDR1 SGHRS, CDR2 YFSETQ. The CDR3 has 16 residues. The J segment lost 5 bases and the V segment lost 4 bases, leaving 11 bases of the junction unmatched. This CDR3 reads CASSPTTGASTGELFF. The CDR3 bases are TGCGCCAGCAGCCCGACCACAGGGGCAAGTACCGGGGAGCTGTTTTTT.

This chain uses TRBV3-1 (or the pseudogene TRBV3-2) with TRBJ2-5, with D possibly being TRBD2 (5 bases). The CDR3 length is 14 residues. The ends were cut back, 4 bases at V and 5 bases at J, with 14 bases in the middle. Germline loops: CDR1 LGHDT, CDR2 YNNKEL (reference sequence). Here the CDR3 reads CASSPGLSRETQYF. In nucleotides, the CDR3 is TGTGCCAGCAGCCCTGGACTCTCCAGGGAGACCCAGTACTTC.